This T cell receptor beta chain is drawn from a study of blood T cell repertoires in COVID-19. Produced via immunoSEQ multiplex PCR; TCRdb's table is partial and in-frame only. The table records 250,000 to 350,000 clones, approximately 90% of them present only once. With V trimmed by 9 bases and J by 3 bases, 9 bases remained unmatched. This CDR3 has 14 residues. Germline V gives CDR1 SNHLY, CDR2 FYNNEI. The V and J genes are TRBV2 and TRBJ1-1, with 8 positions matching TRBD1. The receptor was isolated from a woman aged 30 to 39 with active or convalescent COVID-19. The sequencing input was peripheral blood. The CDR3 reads CASRDLTGDTEAFF. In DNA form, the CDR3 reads TGTGCCAGTAGGGACCTGACAGGGGACACTGAAGCTTTCTTT.